This passage covers 21 T cell receptor beta chains from one sample sequenced in a study of immune heterogeneity within non-small cell lung tumors. The TCR beta CDR3 region underwent multiplex PCR amplification with 32 V and 13 J primers. TCRdb passed the multiplex PCR reads through MiXCR, listing each CDR3 protein once. The repertoire holds about 4,800 distinct CDR3 sequences, with approximately 33% as singletons. Genomic DNA extracted from bulk tumor tissue served as template. A total of about 0.6 ug was used per sample. Multiple widely separated biopsies were taken from each primary tumor at surgery. Curative surgery was undertaken by patients, who had untreated, newly diagnosed non-small cell lung cancer. Sequenced input: lung tumor tissue. The receptors derive from a woman aged 50 to 60 with non-small cell lung cancer.

This clonotype rates as medium-sized. The chain combines TRBV28 with TRBJ1-5; D possibly corresponds to TRBD1 (5 bases). Germline V gene sequence: CDR1 MDHEN, CDR2 SYDVKM. The CDR3 covers 15 residues. V lost 4 bases and J 5 bases, leaving 15 bases between the germline ends. CDR3: CASSSPEGLHQPQHF. CDR3 in DNA: TGTGCCAGCAGTTCCCCCGAGGGACTGCATCAGCCCCAGCATTTT.

By frequency in the sample, this clonotype is medium-sized. CDR3 bases: TGTGCCAGCAGTTACATCCCACAGGCGGAGAACACTGAAGCTTTCTTT. It encodes CASSYIPQAENTEAFF. V gene TRBV6-1 combines with J gene TRBJ1-1; a possible D gene is TRBD1 (5 bases). V lost 5 bases, J lost 1 base, and 17 bases lay in between. The CDR3 has 16 amino acids. From germline, CDR1 is MNHNS and CDR2 SASEGT.

The rearrangement links TRBV20-1 to TRBJ2-7; D is undetermined. The CDR3 extends over 11 amino acids. In germline, CDR1 is DFQATT, CDR2 SNEGSKA (reference sequence). V was trimmed by 6 bases and J by 7 bases, leaving 13 bases between them. The CDR3 here is CSARRPSEQYF. The CDR3 DNA reads as TGCAGTGCCCGGCGGCCTAGTGAGCAGTACTTC.

Regarding this clonotype: This may be a read error: a much more frequent sequence differs by one nucleotide. V is TRBV5-1 and J is TRBJ1-2, with a tentative D call TRBD1 (6 bases). The CDR3 sequence is 16 residues long. Between the trimmed V and J ends, which lost 5 bases and 4 bases, there was a span of 21 bases. The germline V gene encodes CDR1 SGHRS and CDR2 YFSETQ. CDR3 region: CASRTDQGLRGYGYTF. The CDR3 DNA is TGCGCCAGCAGAACCGACCAGGGGCTACGGGGCTATGGCTACACCTTC.

The chain combines TRBV18 with TRBJ2-7; D unclear. The CDR3 is 14 amino acids. Germline V CDR1 and CDR2: KGHSH, LQKENI. Trimming removed 3 bases at V and 2 bases at J, with 11 bases between. CDR3 DNA: TGTGCCAGCTCACCCCGGACCCCCGCCTACGAGCAGTACTTC. Its translation: CASSPRTPAYEQYF. Looking up the rest from reference TRBV18 and TRBJ2-7 gives the full variable domain: NAGVMQNPRHLVRRRGQEARLRCSPMKGHSHVYWYRQLPEEGLKFMVYLQKENIIDESGMPKERFSAEFPKEGPSILRIQQVVRGDSAAYFCASSPRTPAYEQYFGPGTRLTVT.

The chain combines TRBV6-5 with TRBJ2-7; no definite D call. From germline, CDR1 is MNHEY and CDR2 SVGAGI. The CDR3 spans 11 residues. V lost 4 bases, J lost 3 bases, and 4 bases lay in between. DNA of the CDR3: TGTGCCAGCAGTTCCAACTACGAGCAGTACTTC. Translated: CASSSNYEQYF.

Turning to this clonotype: This may be a read error, as it is one base from a much larger clone. The J gene is TRBJ2-5, the V gene TRBV12-3 or TRBV12-4; D is unclear. The germline V and J ends were trimmed by 1 base and 3 bases, with 9 bases remaining between them. The CDR3 totals 14 residues. The CDR3 DNA reads as TGTGCCAGCAGTTTAGGCAGGATTAAAGAGACCCAGTACTTC. Translating gives CASSLGRIKETQYF.

With regard to this clonotype: This may arise from a read error, as a much more abundant clone is one base away. The chain carries TRBV27 and TRBJ1-6, with D uncertain. Germline V gives CDR1 MNHEY, CDR2 SMNVEV (reference sequence). Deletions cut 5 bases from V and 10 bases from J, with 18 bases between. This CDR3 has 15 residues. The CDR3, as DNA: TGTGCCAGCAGTGCCCCGGACTTCGCGATATCACCCCTCCACTTT. It encodes CASSAPDFAISPLHF.

Within the sample, this clonotype is medium-sized. The J gene is TRBJ1-5, the V gene TRBV19, with D possibly being TRBD1 (6 bases). The CDR3 is made up of 13 amino acids. Germline V gene lookup returns CDR1 LNHDA and CDR2 SQIVND (reference sequence). Trimming pared 8 bases from V and 7 bases from J, leaving 15 bases between. The CDR3 spells CASVQGPWQPQHF. DNA of the CDR3: TGTGCCAGTGTACAGGGCCCCTGGCAGCCCCAGCATTTT.

In its sample, this clonotype is medium-sized. The chain has TRBV5-1 and TRBJ2-1; D not resolved. The length of the CDR3 is 13 residues. Germline V CDR1 and CDR2: SGHRS, YFSETQ. V was clipped by 3 bases and J by 8 bases, with 12 bases between them. The CDR3 coding sequence is TGCGCCAGCAGCTCAGTTCCGAGCGATGAGCAGTTCTTC. As protein: CASSSVPSDEQFF.

About this clonotype: A read error may be the cause here, since a much bigger clone is one base away. The chain joins TRBV15 to TRBJ2-3, with TRBD2 as a possible D gene (6 bases). The CDR3 totals 13 residues. Germline CDR1 LNHNV, CDR2 YYDKDF (reference sequence). The CDR3 nucleotides are TGTGTCACCAGCGGAGGAGGGGCAGATACGCAGTATTTT. This sequence encodes CVTSGGGADTQYF.

As concerns this clonotype: A clone one base away is much larger, so this may be a read error. The CDR3 coding sequence is TGTGCCAGCAGCCTAAATCCAATAAGATACGGCTACACCTTC. Encoded protein: CASSLNPIRYGYTF. The chain links TRBV7-8 to TRBJ1-2; D remains ambiguous. Trimming took 5 bases from V and 8 from J, leaving 18 bases between them. From germline, CDR1 is SGHVS and CDR2 FQNEAQ. This CDR3 contains 14 residues.

The J gene is TRBJ2-3, the V gene TRBV7-9; unclear D gene. Germline V gene data show CDR1 as SEHNR and CDR2 as FQNEAQ (reference sequence). The V end lost 1 base, the J end lost 6 bases, and 2 bases lay between the germline ends. This CDR3 is 11 amino acids long. The CDR3 reads CASSLVDTQYF. The CDR3 DNA follows: TGTGCCAGCAGCTTAGTCGATACGCAGTATTTT.

The chain uses TRBV6-1 and TRBJ2-7, with 13 bases lining up with TRBD2. Looked up from germline, CDR1 is MNHNS and CDR2 is SASEGT. This CDR3 has 14 amino acids. Trimming cost V 5 bases and J 5 bases; bases outside gene matches: 3. The CDR3 DNA reads TGTGCCAGCAGTACGACTAGCGGGGGGAACGAGCAGTACTTC. The encoded protein is CASSTTSGGNEQYF.

There are a few counts of this clonotype. V is TRBV7-2 and J is TRBJ1-4; TRBD1 agrees at 9 bases. The ends lost 1 base at V and 8 bases at J; junction bases unmatched: 5. The CDR3 has 15 amino acids. Germline CDR1 is SGHTA and CDR2 is FQGNSA. The CDR3 loop is CASSLGGQGGEKLFF. In DNA, the CDR3 is TGTGCCAGCAGCTTAGGGGGACAGGGTGGAGAAAAACTGTTTTTT.

This clonotype has a handful of counts. In DNA form, the CDR3 reads TGCGCCAGCAGCCCGGGACAGGGGATGACTGAAGCTTTCTTT. It encodes CASSPGQGMTEAFF. The chain joins TRBV5-1 to TRBJ1-1; 10 bases are shared with TRBD1. Germline assignment: CDR1 SGHRS and CDR2 YFSETQ. The junction had 5 bases not matched to a gene; V was cut back by 4 bases and J by 5 bases. The CDR3 is made up of 14 amino acids.

The chain combines TRBV20-1 with TRBJ2-2, with TRBD2 matching 7 bases. This CDR3 is built from 14 residues. Trimming took 5 bases from V and 9 from J; bases not matched to a gene: 12. CDR1 and CDR2 (germline): DFQATT, SNEGSKA (reference sequence). The CDR3 nucleotides are TGCAGTGCTCCCAGGCGGGAGTCTTCCCGGGAGCTGTTTTTT. Its protein product is CSAPRRESSRELFF.

The chain joins TRBV10-1 to TRBJ2-3; maybe TRBD2 (6 bases). The CDR3 contains 11 residues. The germline CDR1 and CDR2 sequences are WNHNN and SYGVQD (reference sequence). V was pared by 3 bases and J by 11 bases, with 9 bases between. The CDR3 reads CASSDPGVQYF. CDR3 nucleotide sequence: TGCGCCAGCAGTGATCCGGGGGTGCAGTATTTT.

A remark on this clonotype: A much larger clone lies a single base off, so this may be a read error. This chain links TRBV5-5 with TRBJ2-1, with D possibly being TRBD2 (6 bases). The CDR3 length is 13 residues. Germline assignment: CDR1 SGHKS and CDR2 YYEKEE (reference sequence). CDR3 bases: TGTACCAGCAGCGCTGGCGGGGAGGTCGAGCAGTTCTTC. Amino acid sequence: CTSSAGGEVEQFF.

This clonotype is categorized as medium-sized. Given the absence of the conserved phenylalanine or tryptophan at the CDR3 end, a read error is likely. The DNA is omitted, as the CDR3 cannot be located on it reliably, and the CDR3 follows TCRdb's listing. This chain joins TRBV20-1 and TRBJ2-7; the D call in the table, TRBD2, was not verified against the DNA. From its first to its last residue, the CDR3 has 11 amino acids. The germline gives CDR1 DFQATT, CDR2 SNEGSKA (reference sequence). CDR3 protein: CSARVGDSSPL.

The rearrangement uses TRBV6-1 and TRBJ2-7, with 12 bases lining up with TRBD2. The CDR3 loop spans 14 amino acids. From germline, CDR1 is MNHNS and CDR2 SASEGT. V shed 5 bases, J shed 5 bases, and the junction held 4 bases outside the gene matches. This CDR3 reads CASSLTSGSNEQYF. As DNA, the CDR3 is TGTGCCAGCAGTCTGACTAGCGGGAGTAACGAGCAGTACTTC.